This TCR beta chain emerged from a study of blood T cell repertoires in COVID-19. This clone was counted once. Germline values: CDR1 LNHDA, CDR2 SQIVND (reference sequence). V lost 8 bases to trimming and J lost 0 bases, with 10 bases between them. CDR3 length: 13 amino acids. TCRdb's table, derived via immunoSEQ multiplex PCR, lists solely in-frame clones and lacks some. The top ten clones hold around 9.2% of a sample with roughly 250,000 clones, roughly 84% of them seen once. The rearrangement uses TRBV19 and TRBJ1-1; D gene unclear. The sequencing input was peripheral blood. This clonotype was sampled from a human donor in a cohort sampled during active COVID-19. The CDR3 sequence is CASWGDMNTEAFF. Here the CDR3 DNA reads TGTGCCAGTTGGGGAGATATGAACACTGAAGCTTTCTTT.